The rows below give T cell receptor beta chains drawn from one sample of a study of cytomegalovirus exposure and HLA in healthy donors. Assay: immunoSEQ multiplex PCR; the TCRdb copy retains only in-frame clones and omits some. The repertoire holds about 140,000 clones, with about four fifths as singletons. The sample consisted of PBMCs. Receptors were obtained from a woman aged 25 to 39 in good health and CMV-seronegative. Both conserved end residues are part of each CDR3. The D gene is left open where the match is weak. For some rows the clone size is stated as once, few or many, or as a class when expanded; others skip it.

length	D	V	J	size	CDR3	DNA
11	NA	TRBV2	TRBJ2-5	NA	CASSTKETQYF	TGTGCCAGCAGTACAAAAGAGACCCAGTACTTC
15	NA	TRBV10-2	TRBJ2-1	NA	CASSSSEVPYNEKFF	TGCGCCAGCAGTTCTAGCGAGGTCCCCTACAATGAGAAGTTCTTC
13	NA	TRBV28	TRBJ2-7	NA	CASSYPGVREQYF	TGTGCCAGCAGTTATCCCGGTGTGAGGGAGCAGTACTTC
15	TRBD2	TRBV18	TRBJ2-7	once	CASSPKRDGRDEQYF	TGTGCCAGCTCACCAAAACGGGACGGGAGGGACGAGCAGTACTTC
15	TRBD2	TRBV5-1	TRBJ2-5	NA	CASSLASTSDETQYF	TGCGCCAGCAGCTTGGCCTCGACTAGCGACGAGACCCAGTACTTC
14	NA	TRBV15	TRBJ1-5	NA	CATAGRVGNQPQHF	TGTGCCACCGCGGGTAGGGTCGGGAATCAGCCCCAGCATTTT
15	TRBD2	TRBV2	TRBJ2-7	few	CASSIGLAVDYEQYF	TGTGCCAGCAGTATAGGACTAGCGGTCGACTACGAGCAGTACTTC
18	NA	TRBV19	TRBJ1-5	NA	CASSVRSARGQSNQPQHF	TGTGCCAGTAGTGTGAGGTCAGCCCGAGGTCAGAGCAATCAGCCCCAGCATTTT
14	NA	TRBV28	TRBJ2-7	NA	CASSAAGGGGEQYF	TGTGCCAGCAGTGCCGCTGGAGGAGGAGGCGAGCAGTACTTC
11	NA	TRBV20-1	TRBJ2-7	NA	CSARDSYEQYF	TGCAGTGCTAGAGACAGTTACGAGCAGTACTTC
14	NA	TRBV6-5	TRBJ1-3	NA	CASSPLSLGNTIYF	TGTGCCAGCAGCCCCCTAAGCTTGGGAAACACCATATATTTT
19	TRBD2	TRBV7-2	TRBJ2-3	NA	CASSLGGASGGAGRDTQYF	TGTGCCAGCAGCTTAGGTGGGGCTAGCGGGGGGGCCGGGAGAGATACGCAGTATTTT
15	TRBD1	TRBV28	TRBJ2-6	NA	CASSAGGTGANVLTF	TGTGCCAGCAGTGCAGGGGGAACTGGGGCCAACGTCCTGACTTTC
15	NA	TRBV7-2	TRBJ2-1	NA	CASSLGTASYNEQFF	TGTGCCAGCAGCTTAGGGACAGCCTCCTACAATGAGCAGTTCTTC
15	TRBD1	TRBV4-3	TRBJ1-2	NA	CASSQFGQGDYGYTF	TGCGCCAGCAGCCAATTTGGACAGGGGGACTATGGCTACACCTTC
16	TRBD1	TRBV5-6	TRBJ2-1	NA	CASSRAGTGGWSEQFF	TGTGCCAGCAGCCGCGCCGGGACAGGGGGATGGAGTGAGCAGTTCTTC
15	TRBD2	TRBV19	TRBJ2-3	few	CASRTLAGDTDTQYF	TGTGCCAGTAGGACCCTAGCGGGGGACACAGATACGCAGTATTTT
16	NA	TRBV9	TRBJ2-1	NA	CASSVSVGRGVGEQFF	TGTGCCAGCAGCGTTAGTGTCGGCAGGGGAGTCGGTGAGCAGTTCTTC
15	TRBD1	TRBV5-4	TRBJ1-4	NA	CASSVAGTGTEKLFF	TGTGCCAGCAGCGTCGCCGGGACAGGGACTGAAAAACTGTTTTTT
15	NA	TRBV19	TRBJ1-4	NA	CASTPGWFLNEKLFF	TGTGCCAGTACCCCGGGGTGGTTTCTTAACGAAAAACTGTTTTTT
19	TRBD1	TRBV9	TRBJ2-4	NA	CASSLRPGQGDQAKNIQYF	TGTGCCAGCAGCCTTCGACCGGGACAGGGAGATCAGGCCAAAAACATTCAGTACTTC
15	NA	TRBV5-4	TRBJ2-1	NA	CAAALAAGEYNEQFF	TGTGCCGCCGCTCTCGCGGCAGGGGAATACAATGAGCAGTTCTTC
15	NA	TRBV5-1	TRBJ1-5	NA	CASSLAGNRNQPQHF	TGCGCCAGCAGCTTGGCAGGGAATAGGAATCAGCCCCAGCATTTT
14	NA	TRBV7-2	TRBJ2-7	NA	CASSFRGMSYEQYF	TGTGCCAGCAGCTTCAGGGGAATGTCCTACGAGCAGTACTTC
14	TRBD2	TRBV5-1	TRBJ2-1	NA	CASLRTSGGNEQFF	TGCGCCAGCCTCAGGACTAGCGGGGGCAATGAGCAGTTCTTC
20	NA	TRBV7-3	TRBJ1-5	NA	CASSSPLQEGLRYSNQPQHF	TGTGCCAGCAGCTCACCCCTCCAGGAGGGACTACGATATAGCAATCAGCCCCAGCATTTT
13	NA	TRBV6-4	TRBJ2-7	few	CARLALPAYEQYF	TGTGCCAGATTAGCCCTCCCTGCCTACGAGCAGTACTTC
17	NA	TRBV7-8	TRBJ2-5	NA	CASSLGQGHLFGETQYF	TGTGCCAGCAGCTTAGGGCAGGGACACCTTTTTGGGGAGACCCAGTACTTC
13	TRBD2	TRBV2	TRBJ2-5	NA	CALGGADGETQYF	TGTGCCCTCGGGGGGGCCGACGGTGAGACCCAGTACTTC
15	NA	TRBV19	TRBJ1-4	NA	CASSIRRLANEKLFF	TGTGCCAGTAGTATTCGGCGGCTAGCTAATGAAAAACTGTTTTTT
14	NA	TRBV5-1	TRBJ2-3	NA	CASSGAGAEDTQYF	TGCGCCAGCAGCGGGGCAGGCGCGGAAGATACGCAGTATTTT
16	NA	TRBV7-3	TRBJ2-2	NA	CASSGFGQGATGELFF	TGTGCCAGCAGCGGATTCGGGCAAGGGGCGACCGGGGAGCTGTTTTTT
17	NA	TRBV4-1	TRBJ2-7	NA	CASSQDRQGSAGNEQYF	TGCGCCAGCAGCCAAGATCGTCAGGGCTCCGCAGGGAACGAGCAGTACTTC
16	TRBD1	TRBV9	TRBJ2-2	few	CASSVAGQANTGELFF	TGTGCCAGCAGCGTGGCGGGACAGGCGAACACCGGGGAGCTGTTTTTT
17	NA	TRBV7-9	TRBJ1-6	NA	CASSLGVGSSYNSPLHF	TGTGCCAGCAGCTTAGGGGTCGGGAGCTCCTATAATTCACCCCTCCACTTT
14	TRBD2	TRBV2	TRBJ2-5	NA	CASILAGAGETQYF	TGTGCCAGCATCCTAGCGGGGGCGGGGGAGACCCAGTACTTC
17	TRBD1	TRBV7-8	TRBJ2-2	NA	CASSLSTGQGHTGELFF	TGTGCCAGCAGCTTATCGACTGGACAGGGGCACACCGGGGAGCTGTTTTTT
18	NA	TRBV5-1	TRBJ1-3	NA	CASSLAYVGAGVGNTIYF	TGCGCCAGCAGCTTGGCTTATGTGGGGGCTGGGGTCGGAAACACCATATATTTT
14	TRBD1	TRBV6-5	TRBJ2-5	once	CASSGQGIGETQYF	TGTGCCAGCAGTGGACAGGGCATTGGAGAGACCCAGTACTTC
14	NA	TRBV28	TRBJ2-4	few	CASSLWPRKNIQYF	TGTGCCAGCAGTTTATGGCCGAGAAAAAACATTCAGTACTTC